The 5 T cell receptor beta chains below all came from one sample that was sequenced in a study of blood T cell dynamics during melanoma immunotherapy. Time point given: pre-treatment baseline. The data were produced by immunoSEQ multiplex PCR, yet TCRdb's version contains in-frame clones alone and is incomplete. The data show around 1,400 clones, roughly 88% seen once. The input for sequencing was effector memory CD8+ T cells from blood, taken from a patient treated with checkpoint blockade. All receptors derive from a human donor with melanoma.

This clone appeared once. V gene TRBV27 combines with J gene TRBJ2-4; D tentatively reads TRBD1 or TRBD2 (5 bases each). Germline assignment: CDR1 MNHEY and CDR2 SMNVEV (reference sequence). The length of the CDR3 is 13 residues. With 5 bases removed from V and 2 bases from J, the gap between germline ends came to 7 bases. The CDR3 region is CASSPGPKNIQYF. CDR3 nucleotides: TGTGCCAGCAGTCCGGGACCCAAAAACATTCAGTACTTC.

The V gene is TRBV28, the J gene TRBJ2-1; the D is unclear. With 1 base removed from V and 5 bases from J, the gap between germline ends came to 6 bases. The CDR3 covers 13 residues. Per germline, CDR1 MDHEN and CDR2 SYDVKM. In DNA, the CDR3 is TGTGCCAGCAGTTTATACGCTAACAATGAGCAGTTCTTC. It specifies CASSLYANNEQFF. The full variable domain, its missing parts supplied by reference TRBV28 and TRBJ2-1, is DVKVTQSSRYLVKRTGEKVFLECVQDMDHENMFWYRQDPGLGLRLIYFSYDVKMKEKGDIPEGYSVSREKKERFSLILESASTNQTSMYLCASSLYANNEQFFGPGTRLTVL.

The rearrangement links TRBV13 to TRBJ1-5; weak D call: TRBD1 (5 bases). With 2 bases removed from V and 6 bases from J, the gap between germline ends came to 11 bases. The CDR3 loop spans 14 amino acids. Germline lookup yields CDR1 PRHDT and CDR2 FYEKMQ (reference sequence). This CDR3 is CASSLRGMVQPQHF. The CDR3 coding sequence is TGTGCCAGCAGCTTACGGGGGATGGTTCAGCCCCAGCATTTT.

The chain joins TRBV10-1 to TRBJ2-1, with D perhaps matching TRBD1 (5 bases). Germline V gene lookup returns CDR1 WNHNN and CDR2 SYGVQD (reference sequence). This CDR3 spans 15 amino acids. V was pared by 0 bases and J by 3 bases, with 9 bases between. The CDR3 sequence: CASSESSGLYNEQFF. The CDR3 DNA reads TGCGCCAGCAGTGAGTCGTCAGGGCTCTACAATGAGCAGTTCTTC.

The chain joins TRBV6-6 to TRBJ2-1; 8 bases agree with TRBD1. CDR1 is MNHNY and CDR2 is SVGAGI in the germline V gene (reference sequence). This CDR3 contains 16 residues. Trimming at V came to 6 bases and at J to 5 bases, leaving 12 bases not matched to a gene. The CDR3 loop reads CASRPPGQGAHNEQFF. CDR3 bases: TGTGCCAGCAGGCCCCCCGGACAGGGAGCCCACAATGAGCAGTTCTTC.